Sequencing of this TCR beta chain was carried out in a study of T cell responses to AZD1222 COVID-19 vaccine. Study-wide findings and caveats: Two AZD1222 administrations were followed by greater Spike-specific TCR breadth and depth. No day 14 peak samples; only post-peak repertoires were characterized. Targets within unmutated variant regions were reportedly found for nearly half of spike-specific TCRs.

Concerning this clone itself: Its antigen is unknown.

The CDR3 loop spans 14 amino acids. The germline gives CDR1 PRHDT, CDR2 FYEKMQ (reference sequence). J lost 2 bases, V lost 1 base, and 0 bases had no gene match. Assay: immunoSEQ multiplex PCR; the TCRdb copy retains only in-frame clones and omits some. The data show over 70,000 clones, about nine tenths seen once. The clonotype was recovered from an adult who received the AZD1222 COVID-19 vaccine. Sequencing used peripheral blood, obtained 28 days after the second AZD1222 dose. V usage is TRBV13 and J usage is TRBJ1-2; 8 bases line up with TRBD1. CDR3 bases: TGTGCCAGCAGCTTAGACAGGGGGAACTATGGCTACACCTTC. This gives the protein CASSLDRGNYGYTF.